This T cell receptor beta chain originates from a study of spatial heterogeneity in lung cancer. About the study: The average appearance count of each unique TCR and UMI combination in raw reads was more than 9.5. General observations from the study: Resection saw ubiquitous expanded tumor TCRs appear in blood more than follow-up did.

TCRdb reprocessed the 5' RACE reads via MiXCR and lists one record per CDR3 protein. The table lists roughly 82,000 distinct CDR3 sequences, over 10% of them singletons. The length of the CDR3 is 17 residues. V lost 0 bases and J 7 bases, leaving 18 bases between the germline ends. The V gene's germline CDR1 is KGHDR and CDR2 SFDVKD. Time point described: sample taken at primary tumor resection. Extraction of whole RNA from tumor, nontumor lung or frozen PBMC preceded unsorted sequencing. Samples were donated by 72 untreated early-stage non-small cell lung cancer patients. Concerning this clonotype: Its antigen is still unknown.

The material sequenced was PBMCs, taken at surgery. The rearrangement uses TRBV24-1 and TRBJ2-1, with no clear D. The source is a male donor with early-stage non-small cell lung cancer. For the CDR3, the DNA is TGTGCCACCAGTGATTTGATTGGGAACAAGGGCTCGAATGAGCAGTTCTTC. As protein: CATSDLIGNKGSNEQFF.